One sample yielded the 22 T cell receptor beta chains listed below, sequenced in a study of blood T cell repertoires in COVID-19. Generated by immunoSEQ multiplex PCR, the TCRdb table keeps only in-frame clones and is missing some. The sample has under 300,000 clones; about 90% are singletons. The sample was PBMCs or T cells enriched from blood (not recorded which). The receptors were sampled from a woman between 35 and 50 years old who had been exposed to COVID-19.

The V and J genes are TRBV9 and TRBJ2-1; 10 bases map to TRBD2. This CDR3 has 16 amino acids. Losses at the gene ends were 4 bases for V and 5 bases for J; bases not matched to a gene: 9. CDR1 and CDR2 (germline): SGDLS, YYNGEE. CDR3 DNA: TGTGCCAGCAGCCTTAGAGCGGGAGGGGGAAACAATGAGCAGTTCTTC. This gives the protein CASSLRAGGGNNEQFF.

The rearrangement joins TRBV7-9 to TRBJ1-4, with D unresolved. V shed 1 base and J shed 4 bases, with 10 bases lying between them. Germline V CDR1 and CDR2: SEHNR, FQNEAQ (reference sequence). CDR3 length: 15 residues. Here the CDR3 DNA reads TGTGCCAGCAGCTTAGGAGAGACAATTAATGAAAAACTGTTTTTT. Amino acids: CASSLGETINEKLFF. Full variable domain (outside the CDR3, taken from reference TRBV7-9 and TRBJ1-4): DTGVSQNPRHKITKRGQNVTFRCDPISEHNRLYWYRQTLGQGPEFLTYFQNEAQLEKSRLLSDRFSAERPKGSFSTLEIQRTEQGDSAMYLCASSLGETINEKLFFGSGTQLSVL.

The CDR3 reads CASSAGETGETQYF. As DNA, the CDR3 is TGTGCCAGCAGCGCGGGGGAGACAGGGGAGACCCAGTACTTC. This chain uses TRBV9 with TRBJ2-5; D may be TRBD1 (7 bases). The ends were cut back, 3 bases at V and 5 bases at J, with 14 bases in the middle. The CDR3 sequence is 14 residues long. In germline, CDR1 is SGDLS, CDR2 YYNGEE.

The J gene is TRBJ2-5, the V gene TRBV4-1; the match to TRBD2 covers 7 bases. From germline, CDR1 is MGHRA and CDR2 YSYEKL. V gave up 1 base and J gave up 4 bases; unmatched junction bases: 9. This CDR3 spans 16 amino acids. The CDR3: CASSQGWAGEGETQYF. The CDR3 DNA follows: TGCGCCAGCAGCCAAGGATGGGCGGGAGAGGGAGAGACCCAGTACTTC.

The genes are TRBV7-3 and TRBJ1-1; D possibly corresponds to TRBD1 (5 bases). In germline, CDR1 is SGHTA, CDR2 FQGTGA. Trimming cost V 2 bases and J 1 base, with 5 bases left between them. CDR3 size: 13 residues. CDR3 residues: CASSLDRNTEAFF. In DNA form, the CDR3 reads TGTGCCAGCAGCTTAGACAGGAACACTGAAGCTTTCTTT.

This clone was observed a few times. The genes are TRBV10-1 and TRBJ2-7; D not resolved. Germline V gene lookup returns CDR1 WNHNN and CDR2 SYGVQD (reference sequence). CDR3 length: 12 amino acids. V lost 4 bases and J 3 bases, leaving 7 bases between the germline ends. CDR3 DNA sequence: TGCGCCAGCAGTGCGGCGGTCTACGAGCAGTACTTC. Protein: CASSAAVYEQYF.

The chain uses TRBV7-3 and TRBJ2-1; D ambiguous. CDR3 size: 13 residues. The V and J ends lost 1 base and 7 bases respectively, with 8 bases between them. Germline CDR1 and CDR2: SGHTA and FQGTGA. The DNA for the CDR3 is TGTGCCAGCAGCTTAAACTATGGGAATGAGCAGTTCTTC. Translation gives CASSLNYGNEQFF.

This chain links TRBV19 with TRBJ2-5; possibly TRBD2 for D (6 bases). V lost 6 bases and J lost 12, with 20 bases in between. Germline values: CDR1 LNHDA, CDR2 SQIVND (reference sequence). The CDR3 length is 13 residues. CDR3 amino acids: CASSPRGTGEKYF. The CDR3 DNA sequence: TGTGCCAGTAGCCCCCGTGGGACGGGAGAGAAGTACTTC.

This chain connects TRBV19 to TRBJ1-5; 7 bases line up with TRBD1. Trimming at V came to 5 bases and at J to 6 bases, leaving 7 bases not matched to a gene. The CDR3 spans 14 residues. Germline CDR1 and CDR2: LNHDA and SQIVND (reference sequence). DNA for the CDR3: TGTGCCAGTAGTTCCGACAGGGTTAGTCAGCCCCAGCATTTT. It codes for CASSSDRVSQPQHF. The variable domain in full, with the rest retrieved from reference TRBV19 and TRBJ1-5, is DGGITQSPKYLFRKEGQNVTLSCEQNLNHDAMYWYRQDPGQGLRLIYYSQIVNDFQKGDIAEGYSVSREKKESFPLTVTSAQKNPTAFYLCASSSDRVSQPQHFGDGTRLSIL.

The gene calls are TRBV7-2 and TRBJ2-4, with D hard to call. V shed 4 bases and J shed 0 bases, with 13 bases lying between them. The CDR3 loop spans 16 amino acids. Germline V CDR1 and CDR2: SGHTA, FQGNSA. The CDR3 region has the DNA TGTGCCAGCAGCTCACCCCAGACTCTAGCCAAAAACATTCAGTACTTC. Translation: CASSSPQTLAKNIQYF. Using reference TRBV7-2 and TRBJ2-4 for the parts outside the CDR3, the full variable domain is GAGVSQSPSNKVTEKGKDVELRCDPISGHTALYWYRQSLGQGLEFLIYFQGNSAPDKSGLPSDRFSAERTGGSVSTLTIQRTQQEDSAVYLCASSSPQTLAKNIQYFGAGTRLSVL.

The chain joins TRBV9 to TRBJ2-1, with D possibly matching TRBD2 (6 bases). This CDR3 comprises 13 residues. CDR1 and CDR2 (germline): SGDLS, YYNGEE. V was cut by 4 bases and J by 9 bases, with 14 bases left in between. CDR3 sequence (DNA): TGTGCCAGCAGCACACCGGGGGTTGGTGAGCAGTTCTTC. Translation: CASSTPGVGEQFF.

The rearrangement uses TRBV2 and TRBJ1-1, with a possible D match to TRBD1 (5 bases). Germline V gene sequence: CDR1 SNHLY, CDR2 FYNNEI. This CDR3 is built from 14 residues. Trimming removed 5 bases from V and 5 bases from J, with 15 bases in between. Here the CDR3 DNA reads TGTGCCAGCAGTTTTAATCAGGGTAGGACTGAAGCTTTCTTT. This translates into CASSFNQGRTEAFF.

The V gene is TRBV12-3 or TRBV12-4, the J gene TRBJ1-2; D might be TRBD1 (5 bases). The CDR3 is made up of 13 amino acids. Trimming stripped 1 base from V and 8 bases from J, with 11 bases between. As DNA, the CDR3 is TGTGCCAGCAGTTTAGGGCGGGGGTTCGGCTACACCTTC. This gives the protein CASSLGRGFGYTF.

The V call is TRBV6-2 or TRBV6-3, the J call TRBJ2-1; weak D call: TRBD1 (6 bases). The germline CDR1 and CDR2 sequences are MNHEY and SVGEGT. V was cut by 5 bases and J by 2 bases, with 13 bases left in between. The CDR3 has 15 residues. The CDR3 region has the DNA TGTGCCAGCAGTACGGACAGACCGCCCTACAATGAGCAGTTCTTC. This translates into CASSTDRPPYNEQFF.

This clone came up a few times. The chain is built from TRBV11-1 and TRBJ2-7; perhaps TRBD1 as D (5 bases). The CDR3 is made up of 15 amino acids. V lost 0 bases to trimming and J lost 3 bases, with 12 bases between them. Germline V gives CDR1 SGHAT, CDR2 FQDESV (reference sequence). The CDR3 bases are TGTGCCAGCAGCTTAGCGGGGCGGCAACACTACGAGCAGTACGTC. It codes for CASSLAGRQHYEQYV.

This chain connects TRBV30 to TRBJ1-4, with TRBD1 matching over 9 bases. The trim removed 5 bases at V and 8 bases at J, leaving 6 bases unmatched. This CDR3 has 13 residues. Germline V gene sequence: CDR1 GTSNPN, CDR2 SVGIG (reference sequence). CDR3 protein: CAWSPGTGEKLFF. In DNA form, the CDR3 reads TGTGCCTGGTCCCCCGGGACAGGGGAAAAACTGTTTTTT.

This sequence joins TRBV11-2 and TRBJ1-5; possible D gene TRBD1, 5 bases. The CDR3 covers 14 residues. V was pared by 5 bases and J by 5 bases, with 13 bases between. Germline CDR1 SGHAT, CDR2 FQNNGV. The CDR3 sequence is CASSIPWGDQPQHF. DNA of the CDR3: TGTGCCAGCAGCATTCCTTGGGGGGATCAGCCCCAGCATTTT.

The CDR3 nucleotides read TGTGCCAGCAGTTTACAGGGCTACGAGCAGTACGTC. This gives the protein CASSLQGYEQYV. The rearrangement links TRBV6-2 or TRBV6-3 to TRBJ2-7, with D possibly being TRBD1 (6 bases). Germline V CDR1 and CDR2: MNHEY, SVGEGT. The CDR3 runs 12 residues. V gave up 4 bases and J gave up 3 bases, with 7 bases separating them.

This chain connects TRBV27 to TRBJ2-1; 10 bases fit TRBD2. V lost 8 bases and J lost 0; bases outside the gene matches: 7. Germline V gives CDR1 MNHEY, CDR2 SMNVEV (reference sequence). The CDR3 runs 16 residues. CDR3 in amino acids: CASSTSGMSSYNEQFF. CDR3 bases: TGTGCCAGCTCTACTAGCGGGATGAGCTCCTACAATGAGCAGTTCTTC.

This chain links TRBV29-1 with TRBJ2-5; D gene ambiguous. This CDR3 has 11 amino acids. Germline CDR1 is SQVTM and CDR2 is ANQGSEA. Trimming shortened V by 7 bases and J by 0 bases, and 6 bases separated the two germline ends. This CDR3 is CSGANQETQYF. In nucleotides, the CDR3 is TGCAGCGGGGCGAACCAAGAGACCCAGTACTTC.

This clone was seen once. The rearrangement uses TRBV5-1 and TRBJ2-3; D ambiguous. The CDR3 totals 14 residues. The V gene's germline CDR1 is SGHRS and CDR2 YFSETQ. The ends were cut back, 1 base at V and 3 bases at J, with 9 bases in the middle. DNA for the CDR3: TGCGCCAGCAGCTTGTTAGTACCAACAGATACGCAGTATTTT. As protein: CASSLLVPTDTQYF. Using reference TRBV5-1 and TRBJ2-3 for the parts outside the CDR3, the full variable domain is KAGVTQTPRYLIKTRGQQVTLSCSPISGHRSVSWYQQTPGQGLQFLFEYFSETQRNKGNFPGRFSGRQFSNSRSEMNVSTLELGDSALYLCASSLLVPTDTQYFGPGTRLTVL.

The chain uses TRBV10-1 and TRBJ1-4; TRBD1 agrees at 7 bases. The CDR3 covers 17 residues. CDR1 is WNHNN, CDR2 SYGVQD, per germline (reference sequence). V lost 7 bases and J lost 0; bases outside the gene matches: 11. CDR3 DNA: TGCGCCAGCATTAAAGGGGGCAGGACTGCAACTAATGAAAAACTGTTTTTT. It encodes CASIKGGRTATNEKLFF.